This TCR beta chain was recorded in a study of cytomegalovirus exposure and HLA in healthy donors. Donors had nominal health at sampling but likely had unrecorded immune exposures. Researchers ran the PCR with 60 Vbeta and 13 Jbeta primers. Here immunoSEQ multiplex PCR was the method, and the copy in TCRdb shows in-frame clones only, minus some. This sample has around 25,000 clones; about four fifths occur once, and the top ten carry about 5%. The clonotype was recovered from a male donor in good health and CMV-seronegative. The specimen was PBMCs.

The CDR3 sequence is CASGRGGGANVLTF. DNA for the CDR3: TGTGCCAGCGGAAGGGGGGGTGGGGCCAACGTCCTGACTTTC. The J gene is TRBJ2-6, the V gene TRBV25-1, with a tentative D call TRBD2 (7 bases). Germline V gene lookup returns CDR1 MGHDK and CDR2 SYGVNS. CDR3 size: 14 residues. V was clipped by 8 bases and J by 3 bases, with 11 bases between them. Complete variable domain (other parts from reference TRBV25-1 and TRBJ2-6): EADIYQTPRYLVIGTGKKITLECSQTMGHDKMYWYQQDPGMELHLIHYSYGVNSTEKGDLSSESTVSRIRTEHFPLTLESARPSHTSQYLCASGRGGGANVLTFGAGSRLTVL.